The 13 T cell receptor beta chains reported below all come from one sample, sequenced in a study of blood T cell repertoires in COVID-19. Clones were read by immunoSEQ multiplex PCR, and TCRdb kept only the in-frame ones, dropping some. The data hold around 120,000 clones, with 90% observed a single time. The sequencing input was peripheral blood. Receptors originate from a man between 60 and 75 years old with COVID-19, enrolled during active disease.

The chain is built from TRBV2 and TRBJ1-6; 9 bases agree with TRBD1. The CDR3 has 14 residues. Germline V gene data show CDR1 as SNHLY and CDR2 as FYNNEI. After removal of 5 bases from V and 10 bases from J, the junction contained 6 bases not matched to a gene. This chain's CDR3 is CASSLDRGQSPLHF. CDR3 nucleotides: TGTGCCAGCAGTTTGGACAGGGGACAATCACCCCTCCACTTT.

The chain joins TRBV7-9 to TRBJ2-6; D not certain. The V end was cut by 1 base, the J end by 2 bases, with 6 bases between. Germline lookup yields CDR1 SEHNR and CDR2 FQNEAQ (reference sequence). This CDR3 is 15 amino acids long. For the CDR3, the DNA is TGTGCCAGCAGCTTAGGTCAGGCTGGGGCCAACGTCCTGACTTTC. It yields the protein CASSLGQAGANVLTF.

The rearrangement joins TRBV30 to TRBJ2-1; 9 nucleotides align to TRBD2. CDR3 length equals 14 residues. Germline CDR1 GTSNPN, CDR2 SVGIG (reference sequence). The ends lost 2 bases at V and 9 bases at J; junction bases unmatched: 8. CDR3 region: CAWSKRVAGVEQFF. The CDR3 DNA follows: TGTGCCTGGAGTAAGAGGGTAGCGGGAGTTGAGCAGTTCTTC.

V is TRBV2 and J is TRBJ1-5; D uncertain. V lost 6 bases, J lost 1 base, and 10 bases lay in between. The CDR3 is 14 amino acids. CDR1 SNHLY and CDR2 FYNNEI come from the germline V gene. The CDR3 spells CASRPGSSNQPQHF. Here the CDR3 DNA reads TGTGCCAGCAGGCCCGGTTCCAGCAATCAGCCCCAGCATTTT. The full variable domain, rest sourced from reference TRBV2 and TRBJ1-5, is EPEVTQTPSHQVTQMGQEVILRCVPISNHLYFYWYRQILGQKVEFLVSFYNNEISEKSEIFDDQFSVERPDGSNFTLKIRSTKLEDSAMYFCASRPGSSNQPQHFGDGTRLSIL.

This sequence joins TRBV5-6 and TRBJ2-7; perhaps TRBD2 as D (5 bases). This CDR3 contains 11 residues. V shed 5 bases and J shed 5 bases, with 8 bases lying between them. Germline V gene lookup returns CDR1 SGHDT and CDR2 YYEEEE. The CDR3 loop is CASRSGNEQYF. CDR3 bases: TGTGCCAGCAGAAGCGGCAACGAGCAGTACTTC.

The chain links TRBV9 to TRBJ2-7; weak D call: TRBD1 (6 bases). Deletions cut 6 bases from V and 6 bases from J, with 19 bases between. Germline CDR1 reads SGDLS; CDR2 reads YYNGEE. This CDR3 contains 14 residues. The CDR3, as DNA: TGTGCCAGCAACCAGGGGAAACTCGAGGGCGAGCAGTACTTC. As protein: CASNQGKLEGEQYF.

The chain carries TRBV5-4 and TRBJ2-2; TRBD1 aligns across 8 bases. V was clipped by 3 bases and J by 8 bases; unmatched bases: 9. Germline CDR1 is SGHNT and CDR2 is YYREEE (reference sequence). This CDR3 comprises 15 residues. The chain's CDR3 is CASSSPQGATGELFF. CDR3 nucleotide sequence: TGTGCCAGCAGCTCCCCCCAGGGGGCGACGGGGGAGCTGTTTTTT.

The chain recombines TRBV24-1 with TRBJ2-2; D call uncertain. V lost 4 bases, J lost 0 bases, and 14 bases lay in between. The CDR3 has 17 amino acids. Germline CDR1 is KGHDR and CDR2 is SFDVKD. The CDR3 reads CATSDPSRPANTGELFF. The CDR3 coding sequence is TGTGCCACCAGTGACCCGTCGCGGCCCGCGAACACCGGGGAGCTGTTTTTT.

The genes are TRBV15 and TRBJ2-2; 9 bases are a match to TRBD1. V shed 3 bases and J 4 bases; nucleotides not matched to a gene: 3. This CDR3 has 15 residues. Per the germline V gene, CDR1 is LNHNV and CDR2 is YYDKDF (reference sequence). CDR3 region: CATSRDRGSTGELFF. In DNA, the CDR3 is TGTGCCACCAGCAGGGACAGGGGTAGCACCGGGGAGCTGTTTTTT.

This sequence joins TRBV9 and TRBJ2-2; D is ambiguous. Germline V lookup: CDR1 SGDLS, CDR2 YYNGEE. The CDR3 loop spans 14 amino acids. Trimming removed 6 bases from V and 0 bases from J, with 9 bases in between. CDR3: CASIGLANTGELFF. DNA of the CDR3: TGTGCCAGCATCGGTCTAGCGAACACCGGGGAGCTGTTTTTT.

The CDR3 nucleotides are TGTGCCAGCAGCCCCACGGGGGTGGTAACAGATACGCAGTATTTT. Its translation is CASSPTGVVTDTQYF. The rearrangement uses TRBV7-2 and TRBJ2-3; maybe TRBD2 (6 bases). Germline V gene sequence: CDR1 SGHTA, CDR2 FQGNSA. The germline V and J ends were trimmed by 5 bases and 3 bases, with 15 bases remaining between them. CDR3 length: 15 residues.

This clone was observed a single time. The chain recombines TRBV24-1 with TRBJ1-1; D might be TRBD1 (5 bases). Germline values: CDR1 KGHDR, CDR2 SFDVKD. This CDR3 region has 14 residues. Trimming left V 2 bases short and J 7 bases short, with 13 bases between. CDR3 in DNA: TGTGCCACCAGTGATTCTGGGGGGGGATTTGAAGCTTTCTTT. It specifies CATSDSGGGFEAFF.

This chain uses TRBV30 with TRBJ1-6; maybe TRBD1 (5 bases). V was clipped by 2 bases and J by 7 bases, with 9 bases between them. The germline gives CDR1 GTSNPN, CDR2 SVGIG (reference sequence). The CDR3 totals 13 residues. CDR3 sequence (DNA): TGTGCCTGGAGTACAGGCCTGAATTCACCCCTCCACTTT. The encoded protein is CAWSTGLNSPLHF.